These 21 T cell receptor beta chains originate from one sample sequenced in a study of blood T cell repertoires in COVID-19. Profiling relied on immunoSEQ multiplex PCR, and the TCRdb table lists in-frame clones only, not all of them. This repertoire shows approximately 260,000 clones, around nine tenths found once; its top ten account for around 9.6%. The sample consisted of peripheral blood. The receptors were sampled from a woman aged 70-85 years with COVID-19, enrolled during active disease.

This clone was seen a few times. The rearrangement uses TRBV30 and TRBJ1-4; D unresolved. V was shortened by 0 bases and J by 0 bases, with 14 bases between the two germline ends. The germline gives CDR1 GTSNPN, CDR2 SVGIG (reference sequence). CDR3 size: 17 residues. CDR3 residues: CAWSVTSTWATNEKLFF. CDR3 DNA: TGTGCCTGGAGTGTTACTAGCACTTGGGCAACTAATGAAAAACTGTTTTTT.

J is TRBJ2-7 and V is TRBV3-1 (or the pseudogene TRBV3-2); TRBD1 aligns across 7 bases. Germline CDR1 and CDR2: LGHDT and YNNKEL (reference sequence). CDR3 size: 17 residues. Trimming cost V 0 bases and J 4 bases; bases outside gene matches: 12. The DNA for the CDR3 is TGTGCCAGCAGCCAAGAAGTTCTTCTAGGGGGCCATTACGAGCAGTACTTC. Translation: CASSQEVLLGGHYEQYF.

The chain employs TRBV5-1 and TRBJ1-4; 7 nucleotides match TRBD1. CDR1 is SGHRS and CDR2 is YFSETQ in the germline V gene. The junction had 9 bases not matched to a gene; V was cut back by 4 bases and J by 6 bases. The length of the CDR3 is 15 residues. The CDR3 spells CASSHSGTVDEKLFF. In DNA, the CDR3 is TGCGCCAGCAGCCACAGTGGGACAGTGGATGAAAAACTGTTTTTT.

A single count supports this clone. The V gene is TRBV28, the J gene TRBJ2-7; tentative D call: TRBD2 (6 bases). V dropped 1 base and J dropped 7 bases, with 20 bases sitting between them. Per germline, CDR1 MDHEN and CDR2 SYDVKM. CDR3 size: 16 residues. CDR3 protein: CASSLYPSAGPREQYF. CDR3 nucleotide sequence: TGTGCCAGCAGTTTATATCCTAGCGCCGGGCCGCGGGAGCAGTACTTC.

V gene TRBV19 combines with J gene TRBJ1-2; 8 bases align to TRBD1. Germline V gene sequence: CDR1 LNHDA, CDR2 SQIVND (reference sequence). V lost 1 base and J lost 2; bases outside the gene matches: 0. This CDR3 has 14 residues. The CDR3 here is CASSIGDRNYGYTF. CDR3 in DNA: TGTGCCAGTAGTATAGGGGACAGGAACTATGGCTACACCTTC. Variable domain in full (rest from reference TRBV19 and TRBJ1-2): DGGITQSPKYLFRKEGQNVTLSCEQNLNHDAMYWYRQDPGQGLRLIYYSQIVNDFQKGDIAEGYSVSREKKESFPLTVTSAQKNPTAFYLCASSIGDRNYGYTFGSGTRLTVV.

The chain combines TRBV15 with TRBJ1-5; D possibly corresponds to TRBD1 (5 bases). The CDR3 contains 19 residues. The V and J ends lost 2 bases and 2 bases respectively, with 22 bases between them. Germline CDR1 is LNHNV and CDR2 is YYDKDF (reference sequence). The CDR3 protein is CATSRKLLEVGAGNQPQHF. In DNA, the CDR3 is TGTGCCACCAGCAGAAAACTCCTCGAGGTTGGGGCGGGCAATCAGCCCCAGCATTTT.

The chain employs TRBV3-1 (or the pseudogene TRBV3-2) and TRBJ2-1; no definite D call. The CDR3 is 11 amino acids. The V end was cut by 4 bases, the J end by 10 bases, with 8 bases between. Germline values: CDR1 LGHDT, CDR2 YNNKEL (reference sequence). CDR3 sequence reads: CASSRQLEQFF. In nucleotides, the CDR3 is TGTGCCAGCAGCCGTCAGTTAGAGCAGTTCTTC.

This sequence joins TRBV7-9 and TRBJ2-7, with 9 bases aligning to TRBD1. The CDR3 runs to 14 residues. V lost 5 bases and J lost 2; bases outside the gene matches: 4. Germline-derived CDR1 and CDR2 are SEHNR and FQNEAQ (reference sequence). The CDR3 region has the DNA TGTGCCAGCAGCCCGGGACAGGGAGCCTACGAGCAGTACTTC. Its protein is CASSPGQGAYEQYF.

The chain joins TRBV24-1 to TRBJ1-2; the D gene is possibly TRBD1 (6 bases). Trimming removed 6 bases at V and 7 bases at J, with 17 bases between. The CDR3 length is 14 residues. Germline V CDR1 and CDR2: KGHDR, SFDVKD. Here the CDR3 DNA reads TGTGCCACCAGTACCAGAACAGGGTCGAGTGGCTACACCTTC. Amino acids: CATSTRTGSSGYTF.

This clone turned up a few times. The chain is built from TRBV19 and TRBJ1-5; 10 bases align to TRBD1. Germline trimming cut 5 bases from V and 7 bases from J; bases unmatched to any gene: 11. Looked up from germline, CDR1 is LNHDA and CDR2 is SQIVND (reference sequence). The CDR3 covers 16 residues. For the CDR3, the DNA is TGTGCCAGTAGTGAGCGGACAGGGGGAGGTAACCAGCCCCAGCATTTT. Translation gives CASSERTGGGNQPQHF.

The chain is built from TRBV24-1 and TRBJ1-2; D gene ambiguous. The CDR3 covers 13 residues. The germline V gene encodes CDR1 KGHDR and CDR2 SFDVKD. V was shortened by 1 base and J by 6 bases, with 8 bases between the two germline ends. The CDR3 nucleotides are TGTGCCACCAGTGATTTTGCAGATAATGGCTACACCTTC. This sequence encodes CATSDFADNGYTF.

The chain carries TRBV10-3 and TRBJ2-5; a weak D match, TRBD2 (5 bases). The V end was cut by 0 bases, the J end by 7 bases, with 12 bases between. Germline V lookup: CDR1 ENHRY, CDR2 SYGVKD. This CDR3 is 14 amino acids long. This CDR3 is CAISESRSGGTQYF. The CDR3 bases are TGTGCCATCAGTGAGTCGCGGTCAGGAGGGACCCAGTACTTC.

This rearrangement joins TRBV10-3 to TRBJ2-3; D might be TRBD1 (6 bases). The CDR3 has 15 residues. Germline V gene data show CDR1 as ENHRY and CDR2 as SYGVKD. Trimming took off 4 bases at V and 2 bases at J, with 13 bases between the two ends. CDR3 in amino acids: CAISAGQDTTDTQYF. As DNA, the CDR3 is TGTGCCATCAGTGCGGGACAAGATACCACAGATACGCAGTATTTT.

The chain has TRBV5-4 and TRBJ1-1; no definite D call. Per the germline V gene, CDR1 is SGHNT and CDR2 is YYREEE (reference sequence). This CDR3 region has 15 residues. Trimming shortened V by 4 bases and J by 3 bases, and 16 bases separated the two germline ends. Here the CDR3 DNA reads TGTGCCAGCAGCCCGCGTCCCTTGCCCTACACTGAAGCTTTCTTT. Amino acid sequence: CASSPRPLPYTEAFF. The variable domain in full, completed from reference TRBV5-4 and TRBJ1-1, reads ETGVTQSPTHLIKTRGQQVTLRCSSQSGHNTVSWYQQALGQGPQFIFQYYREEENGRGNFPPRFSGLQFPNYSSELNVNALELDDSALYLCASSPRPLPYTEAFFGQGTRLTVV.

This chain connects TRBV27 to TRBJ1-4, with D possibly TRBD1 on 6 matching bases. The V gene lost 6 bases and the J gene lost 1 base, with 15 bases spanning the gap. This CDR3 contains 16 residues. The germline CDR1 and CDR2 sequences are MNHEY and SMNVEV (reference sequence). CDR3 sequence (DNA): TGTGCCAGCAGCCCGACAGGAATGGTAACTAATGAAAAACTGTTTTTT. Encoded protein: CASSPTGMVTNEKLFF.

This clone was seen a few times. The rearrangement joins TRBV28 to TRBJ1-2, with 7 bases aligning to TRBD1. The CDR3 sequence is 14 residues long. Germline V gene lookup returns CDR1 MDHEN and CDR2 SYDVKM. With V trimmed by 3 bases and J by 3 bases, 4 bases remained unmatched. CDR3 sequence: CASSFRGAYYGYTF. CDR3 nucleotides: TGTGCCAGCAGTTTCAGGGGGGCGTACTATGGCTACACCTTC.

This chain joins TRBV30 and TRBJ2-1; 7 bases line up with TRBD1. CDR1 and CDR2 (germline): GTSNPN, SVGIG (reference sequence). The length of the CDR3 is 13 residues. Losses at the gene ends were 2 bases for V and 9 bases for J; bases not matched to a gene: 7. This chain's CDR3 is CAWSPTGLSEQFF. In DNA form, the CDR3 reads TGTGCCTGGAGTCCGACAGGGCTGAGTGAGCAGTTCTTC.

The chain combines TRBV19 with TRBJ2-2; unclear D gene. The CDR3 is 12 amino acids. The V gene lost 4 bases and the J gene lost 3 bases, with 3 bases spanning the gap. The germline gives CDR1 LNHDA, CDR2 SQIVND (reference sequence). The CDR3 DNA reads TGTGCCAGTAGTACCTACACCGGGGAGCTGTTTTTT. It encodes CASSTYTGELFF.

The chain carries TRBV21-1 and TRBJ2-2; the table's D call TRBD2 went unverified against the DNA. TRBV21-1 is designated a pseudogene. The CDR3 loop spans 17 amino acids. CDR3 bases: TGTGCCAGCAGCAATATGTATAGCGGCGCGAACACCGGGGAGCTGTTTTTT. It is translated as CASSNMYSGANTGELFF.

J is TRBJ1-1 and V is TRBV7-9; 10 nucleotides match TRBD1. This CDR3 has 15 residues. Germline V gene sequence: CDR1 SEHNR, CDR2 FQNEAQ (reference sequence). Trimming at V came to 5 bases and at J to 0 bases, leaving 3 bases not matched to a gene. The CDR3: CASSLGTGVNTEAFF. CDR3 DNA: TGTGCCAGCAGCCTCGGGACAGGGGTGAACACTGAAGCTTTCTTT. Looking up the rest from reference TRBV7-9 and TRBJ1-1 gives the full variable domain: DTGVSQNPRHKITKRGQNVTFRCDPISEHNRLYWYRQTLGQGPEFLTYFQNEAQLEKSRLLSDRFSAERPKGSFSTLEIQRTEQGDSAMYLCASSLGTGVNTEAFFGQGTRLTVV.

The genes are TRBV29-1 and TRBJ2-3; no clear D. Trimming shortened V by 4 bases and J by 7 bases, and 12 bases separated the two germline ends. This CDR3 region has 12 residues. Germline V gives CDR1 SQVTM, CDR2 ANQGSEA. As DNA, the CDR3 is TGCAGCGTTGTTCGGAGCACGAATACGCAGTATTTT. Amino acids: CSVVRSTNTQYF.